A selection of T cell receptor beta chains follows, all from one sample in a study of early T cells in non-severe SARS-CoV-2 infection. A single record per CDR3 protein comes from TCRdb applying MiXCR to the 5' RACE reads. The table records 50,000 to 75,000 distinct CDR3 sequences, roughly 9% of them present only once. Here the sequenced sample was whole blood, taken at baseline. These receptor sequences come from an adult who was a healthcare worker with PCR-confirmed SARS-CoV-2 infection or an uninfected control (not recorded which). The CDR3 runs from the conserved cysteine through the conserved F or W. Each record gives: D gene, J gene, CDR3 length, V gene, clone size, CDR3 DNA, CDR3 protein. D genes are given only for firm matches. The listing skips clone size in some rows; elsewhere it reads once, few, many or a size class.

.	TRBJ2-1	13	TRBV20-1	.	TGCAGTGCTGGCGACGCTAGCGCCAATGAGCAGTTCTTC	CSAGDASANEQFF
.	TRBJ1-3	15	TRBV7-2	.	TGTGCCAGCAGCGATCAGGTCCTATCTGGAAACACCATATATTTT	CASSDQVLSGNTIYF
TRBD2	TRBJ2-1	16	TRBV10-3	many	TGTGCCATCAGCGTTAGCGGGAGGGCCTCCTACAATGAGCAGTTCTTC	CAISVSGRASYNEQFF
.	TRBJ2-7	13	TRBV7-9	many	TGTGCCAGCAGCTTAGATTTTCGGGTCGAGCAGTACTTC	CASSLDFRVEQYF
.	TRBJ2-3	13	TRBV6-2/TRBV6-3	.	TGTGCCAGCAGTGAGGCGGGAACAGATACGCAGTATTTT	CASSEAGTDTQYF
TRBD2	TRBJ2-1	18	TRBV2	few	TGTGCCAGCCTGCGGGGCAGCTTACTAGCGGGACCTTACAATGAGCAGTTCTTC	CASLRGSLLAGPYNEQFF
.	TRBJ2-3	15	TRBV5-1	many	TGCGCCAGCAGCTTGGCTTACTTGACTGCGGATACGCAGTATTTT	CASSLAYLTADTQYF
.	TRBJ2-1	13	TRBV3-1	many	TGTGCCAGCAGAGTGGGGGCGGCGGGAGAGCAGTTCTTC	CASRVGAAGEQFF
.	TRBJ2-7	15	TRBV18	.	TGTGCCAGCTCTCCAGGGGGCGGGGGCTCCTACGAGCAGTACTTC	CASSPGGGGSYEQYF
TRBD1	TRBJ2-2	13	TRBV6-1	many	TGTGCCAGCAGACCGACAGGGACCGGGGAGCTGTTTTTT	CASRPTGTGELFF
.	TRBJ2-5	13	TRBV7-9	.	TGTGCCAGCAGCTCCCGAGGAGGGGAGACCCAGTACTTC	CASSSRGGETQYF
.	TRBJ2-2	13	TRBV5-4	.	TGTGCCAGCAGCTTGGCCCGGTCCGGGGAGCTGTTTTTT	CASSLARSGELFF
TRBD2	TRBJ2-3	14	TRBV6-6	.	TGTGCCAGCAGTACAGCGGGAGTGTCAGATACGCAGTATTTT	CASSTAGVSDTQYF
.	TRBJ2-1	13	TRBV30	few	TGTGCCTGGAGTGGCCTGGTGAGGAATGAGCAGTTCTTC	CAWSGLVRNEQFF
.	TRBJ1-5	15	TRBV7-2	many	TGTGCCAGCAGCTTTTTTCAGGGGAGCGGGCAGCCCCAGCATTTT	CASSFFQGSGQPQHF
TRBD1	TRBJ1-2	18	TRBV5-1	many	TGCGCCAGCAGCGGAAGAACCGGGACAGGGGTTTTGGACTATGGCTACACCTTC	CASSGRTGTGVLDYGYTF
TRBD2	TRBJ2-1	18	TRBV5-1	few	TGCGCCAGCAGCCCCGGGACTAGCGGGATTAGCTCCTACAATGAGCAGTTCTTC	CASSPGTSGISSYNEQFF
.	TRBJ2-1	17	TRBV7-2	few	TGTGCCAGCATTTCGACAGGAGCAAGTCCTTTTTACAATGAGCAGTTCTTC	CASISTGASPFYNEQFF
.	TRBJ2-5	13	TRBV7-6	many	TGTGCCAGCAGCCCCCGGACTATGGAGACCCAGTACTTC	CASSPRTMETQYF
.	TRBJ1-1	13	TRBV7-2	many	TGTGCCAGCAGCTTTGGAAAAGGCACTGAAGCTTTCTTT	CASSFGKGTEAFF
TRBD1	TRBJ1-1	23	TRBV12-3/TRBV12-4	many	TGTGCCAGCAGTCACTATCCTCCGGGACAGGGGGCCAACAACCTACTCGTAAACACTGAAGCTTTCTTT	CASSHYPPGQGANNLLVNTEAFF
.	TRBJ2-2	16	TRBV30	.	TGTGCCTGGAGTGTATTCGCACACGCGAACACCGGGGAGCTGTTTTTT	CAWSVFAHANTGELFF
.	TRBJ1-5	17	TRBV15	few	TGTGCCACCAGCAGCACTACGACCCCTTATTATAATCAGCCCCAGCATTTT	CATSSTTTPYYNQPQHF
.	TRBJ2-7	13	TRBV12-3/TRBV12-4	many	TGTGCCAGCGGGGAGACAGGTACTTACGAGCAGTACTTC	CASGETGTYEQYF
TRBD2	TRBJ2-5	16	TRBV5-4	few	TGTGCCAGCAGCCCGGGGACTAGAGGAAAAGAAGAGACCCAGTACTTC	CASSPGTRGKEETQYF
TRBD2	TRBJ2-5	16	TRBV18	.	TGTGCCAGCTCACCTGGACTAGCGGGAGGGGAAGAGACCCAGTACTTC	CASSPGLAGGEETQYF
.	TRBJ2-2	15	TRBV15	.	TGTGCCACCAGCAGACTCAGCCCGGGCACCGGGGAGCTGTTTTTT	CATSRLSPGTGELFF
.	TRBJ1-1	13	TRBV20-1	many	TGCAGTGCTAGAGATCCCAGGATGGCTGAAGCTTTCTTT	CSARDPRMAEAFF
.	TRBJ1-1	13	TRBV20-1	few	TGCAGTGCTATAGGACAGCTCAACACTGAAGCTTTCTTT	CSAIGQLNTEAFF
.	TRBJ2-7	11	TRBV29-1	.	TGCAGCGTTATTCTTATCAACGAGCAGTACTTC	CSVILINEQYF
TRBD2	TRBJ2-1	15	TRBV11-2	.	TGTGCCAGCAGCTTACTAGCGGGAGTATCTAATGAGCAGTTCTTC	CASSLLAGVSNEQFF
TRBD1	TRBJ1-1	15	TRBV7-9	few	TGTGCCAGCAGCTTATCGGGACAGGGGTACACTGAAGCTTTCTTT	CASSLSGQGYTEAFF
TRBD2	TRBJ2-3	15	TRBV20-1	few	TGCAGTGCTAGCCTAGCGGGAGGGCGCACAGATACGCAGTATTTT	CSASLAGGRTDTQYF
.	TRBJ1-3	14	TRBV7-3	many	TGTGCCAGCAGCTTAGATCTGCTTGGAAACACCATATATTTT	CASSLDLLGNTIYF
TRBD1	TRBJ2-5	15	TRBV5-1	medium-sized	TGCGCCAGCAGCTTCGGACAGGGGGCGCAGGAGACCCAGTACTTC	CASSFGQGAQETQYF
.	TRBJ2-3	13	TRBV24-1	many	TGTGCCACCGACCGTGGGTCTGCAGATACGCAGTATTTT	CATDRGSADTQYF
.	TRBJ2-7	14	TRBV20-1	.	TGCAGTGCTAGACCTGAAATCACCCCTCCCGAGCAGTACTTC	CSARPEITPPEQYF